Sequencing of this T cell receptor (beta chain) was carried out in a study of T cell repertoires in cytomegalovirus infection (dated by TCRdb to about 2019). Regarding the complete study: The peptide stimulations were aimed at well-studied HLA-B-restricted epitopes as well as recently identified HLA-C-restricted CMV epitopes, whose presentation resists viral immunomodulation. Donor HLA type was relevant to the analysis, as public TCR beta signatures indicated carriage of CMV infection together with the matching HLA type.

The treatment or condition label on this specimen signifies: in vitro stimulation with specific CMV peptide epitopes to enrich CMV-specific T cells. With respect to this clonotype: Its cognate antigen has yet to be identified. No quality values exist for individual bases; no much larger clone is one base distant.

Sequencing used an Illumina HiSeq 1500. TCRdb trimmed the raw reads at Q25, called clones with MiXCR and kept productive beta chains. Each entry is one CDR3 protein sequence, shown with its most common DNA and genes. The sample table shows about a million distinct CDR3 sequences, and around 31% are seen once. In total, the top ten clones hold over 13% of the sample. The paper's findings and limits, for the study overall: The ex vivo response was dominated by HLA-C-restricted CMV-specific TCR beta clonotypes, which also provided the single most frequent clonotype in two of eight donors. In both this cohort and an independent cohort of 350 to 400 donors, the cumulative frequency of public TCR beta family members distinguished carriers of CMV infection plus the relevant HLA type.

From the cysteine up to the phenylalanine, the CDR3 has a length of 15 residues. The read is trimmed to its CDR3 DNA, 45 bases read in frame from base 1. For this chain, trimming is 8 bases at the V end and 8 bases at the J end, and the number of junction bases without a gene match is 14. Sequences SEHNR (CDR1) and FQNEAQ (CDR2) are obtained from the germline V gene (reference sequence). The chain is encoded by TRBV7-9 joined to TRBJ1-2; 10 bases in the junction line up with TRBD1. Sequencing was performed on cultured CD8+ T cells from PBMCs, taken from culture after CMV antigen stimulation. This sequence originates from a human donor in good health (CMV status not recorded). Some clones in this sample may be carry-over from other donors' samples. The nucleotide sequence is given as TGTGCCAGCTCCGAAAGTCCGGGACAGGGGCCCGGCTACACCTTC. It specifies CASSESPGQGPGYTF.